This passage covers 5 T cell receptor beta chains from one sample sequenced in a study of T cell repertoires in cytomegalovirus infection. TCRdb analysed the reads with MiXCR anew, one entry per CDR3 protein. The sample has around 440,000 distinct CDR3 sequences; around 11% are singletons. Sequenced: PBMCs. These receptors came from a human donor in good health (CMV status not recorded). Some clones in this sample may be carry-over from other donors' samples.

This clonotype appeared many times. The rearrangement links TRBV7-2 to TRBJ2-1; 9 positions match TRBD2. The CDR3 runs to 15 residues. CDR1 and CDR2 (germline): SGHTA, FQGNSA. With 2 bases clipped from V and 6 bases from J, the junction kept 5 bases outside the gene matches. CDR3 sequence reads: CASSLSRGGGNEQFF. The CDR3 coding sequence is TGTGCCAGCAGCTTATCGCGGGGGGGCGGCAATGAGCAGTTCTTC.

This clonotype was recorded many times. The chain links TRBV6-2 or TRBV6-3 to TRBJ2-5, with 12 bases fitting TRBD1. V shed 2 bases and J 7 bases; nucleotides not matched to a gene: 5. Looked up from germline, CDR1 is MNHEY and CDR2 is SVGEGT. The length of the CDR3 is 15 residues. The CDR3 sequence: CASSYRDRGLGTQYF. The DNA of the CDR3 is TGTGCCAGCAGTTACCGGGACAGGGGGCTAGGGACCCAGTACTTC.

The chain links TRBV5-1 to TRBJ2-3; the match to TRBD2 covers 7 bases. V trimming: 0 bases; J trimming: 3 bases; junction bases outside the gene matches: 4. In germline, CDR1 is SGHRS, CDR2 YFSETQ. The CDR3 length is 15 residues. CDR3 bases: TGCGCCAGCAGCTTGGTAGGGCGGGAGACAGATACGCAGTATTTT. The encoded protein is CASSLVGRETDTQYF.

The gene calls are TRBV3-1 and TRBJ2-7, with D tentatively TRBD2 (6 bases). Between the trimmed V and J ends, which lost 2 bases and 3 bases, there was a span of 11 bases. The germline V gene encodes CDR1 LGHDT and CDR2 YNNKEL (reference sequence). This CDR3 has 14 residues. The chain's CDR3 is CASSQRGGLYEQYF. CDR3 coding DNA: TGTGCCAGCAGCCAAAGGGGAGGACTCTACGAGCAGTACTTC.

This clonotype has at least ten counts. This sequence joins TRBV7-6 and TRBJ1-5; 10 bases line up with TRBD1. V shed 5 bases, J shed 3 bases, and the junction held 7 bases outside the gene matches. Germline CDR1 and CDR2: SGHVS and FNYEAQ. This CDR3 has 16 residues. The CDR3 here is CASSARDRGPNQPQHF. The CDR3 nucleotides read TGTGCCAGCAGCGCTCGGGACAGGGGTCCCAATCAGCCCCAGCATTTT.